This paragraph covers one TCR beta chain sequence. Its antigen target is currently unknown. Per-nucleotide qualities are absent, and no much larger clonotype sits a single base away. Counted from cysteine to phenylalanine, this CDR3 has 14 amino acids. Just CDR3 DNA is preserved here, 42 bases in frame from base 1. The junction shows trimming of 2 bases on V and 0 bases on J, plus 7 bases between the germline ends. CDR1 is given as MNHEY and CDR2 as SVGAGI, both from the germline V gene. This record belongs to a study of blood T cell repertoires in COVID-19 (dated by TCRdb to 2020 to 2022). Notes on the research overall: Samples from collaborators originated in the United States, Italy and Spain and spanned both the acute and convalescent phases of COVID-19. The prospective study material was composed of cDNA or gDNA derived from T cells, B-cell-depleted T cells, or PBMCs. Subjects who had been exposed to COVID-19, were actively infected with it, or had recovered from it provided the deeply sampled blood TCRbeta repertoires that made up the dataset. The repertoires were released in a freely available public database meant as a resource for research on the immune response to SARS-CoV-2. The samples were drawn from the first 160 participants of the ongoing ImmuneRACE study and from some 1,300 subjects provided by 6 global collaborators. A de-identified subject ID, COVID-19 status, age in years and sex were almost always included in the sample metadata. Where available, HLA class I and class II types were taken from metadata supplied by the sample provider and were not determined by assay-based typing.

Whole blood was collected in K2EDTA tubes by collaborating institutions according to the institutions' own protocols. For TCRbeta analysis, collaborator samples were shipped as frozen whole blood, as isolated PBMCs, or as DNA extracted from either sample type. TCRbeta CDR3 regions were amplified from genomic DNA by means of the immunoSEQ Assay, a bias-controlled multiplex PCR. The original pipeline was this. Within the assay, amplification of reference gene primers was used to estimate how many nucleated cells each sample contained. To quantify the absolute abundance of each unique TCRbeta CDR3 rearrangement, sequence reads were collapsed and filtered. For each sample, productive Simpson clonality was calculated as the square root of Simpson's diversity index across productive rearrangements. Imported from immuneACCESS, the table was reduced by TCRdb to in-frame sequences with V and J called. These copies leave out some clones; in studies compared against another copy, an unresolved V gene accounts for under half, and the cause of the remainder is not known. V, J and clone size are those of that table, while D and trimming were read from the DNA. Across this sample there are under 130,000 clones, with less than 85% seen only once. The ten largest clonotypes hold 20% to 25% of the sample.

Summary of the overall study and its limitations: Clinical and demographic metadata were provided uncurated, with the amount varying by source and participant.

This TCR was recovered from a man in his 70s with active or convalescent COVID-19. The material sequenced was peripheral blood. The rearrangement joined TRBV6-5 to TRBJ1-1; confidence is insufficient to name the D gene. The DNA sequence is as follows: TGTGCCAGCAGTTACGGCCCGTTGAACACTGAAGCTTTCTTT. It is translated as CASSYGPLNTEAFF.